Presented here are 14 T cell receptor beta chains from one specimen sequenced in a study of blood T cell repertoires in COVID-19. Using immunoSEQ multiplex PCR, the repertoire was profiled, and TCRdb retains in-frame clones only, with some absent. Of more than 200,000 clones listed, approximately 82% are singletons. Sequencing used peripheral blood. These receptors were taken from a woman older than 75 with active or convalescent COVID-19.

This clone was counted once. The CDR3 nucleotides read TGTGCCAGCAGCTTGGCAGGGGCGAACTATGGCTACACCTTC. It translates to CASSLAGANYGYTF. J is TRBJ1-2 and V is TRBV5-4; maybe TRBD1 (6 bases). Trimming removed 0 bases from V and 2 bases from J, with 8 bases in between. CDR3 length: 14 residues. Germline CDR1 SGHNT, CDR2 YYREEE (reference sequence).

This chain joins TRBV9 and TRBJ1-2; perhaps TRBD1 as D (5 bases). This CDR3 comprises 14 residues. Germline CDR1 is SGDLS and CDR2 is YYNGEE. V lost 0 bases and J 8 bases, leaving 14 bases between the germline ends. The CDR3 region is CASSVDGAAGGYTF. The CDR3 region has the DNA TGTGCCAGCAGCGTAGACGGGGCCGCGGGGGGCTACACCTTC.

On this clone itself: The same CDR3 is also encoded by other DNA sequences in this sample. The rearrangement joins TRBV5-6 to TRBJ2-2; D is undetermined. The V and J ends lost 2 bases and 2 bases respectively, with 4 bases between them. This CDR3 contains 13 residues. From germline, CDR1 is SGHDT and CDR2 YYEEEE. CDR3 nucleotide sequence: TGTGCCAGCAGCTTCGTAAACACCGGGGAGCTGTTTTTT. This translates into CASSFVNTGELFF.

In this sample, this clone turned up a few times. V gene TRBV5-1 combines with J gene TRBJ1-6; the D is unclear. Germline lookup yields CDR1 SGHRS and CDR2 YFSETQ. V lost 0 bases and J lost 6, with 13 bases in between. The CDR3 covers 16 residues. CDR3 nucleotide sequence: TGCGCCAGCAGCTTGGACCTGGGCAGTGCTAATTCACCCCTCCACTTT. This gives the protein CASSLDLGSANSPLHF. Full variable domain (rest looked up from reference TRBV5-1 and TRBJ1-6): KAGVTQTPRYLIKTRGQQVTLSCSPISGHRSVSWYQQTPGQGLQFLFEYFSETQRNKGNFPGRFSGRQFSNSRSEMNVSTLELGDSALYLCASSLDLGSANSPLHFGNGTRLTVT.

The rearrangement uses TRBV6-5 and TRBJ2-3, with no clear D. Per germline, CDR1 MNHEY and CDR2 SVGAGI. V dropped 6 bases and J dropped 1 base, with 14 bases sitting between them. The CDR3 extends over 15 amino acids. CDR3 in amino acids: CASRRDFLGTDTQYF. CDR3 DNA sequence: TGTGCCAGCAGACGAGACTTTCTCGGCACAGATACGCAGTATTTT.

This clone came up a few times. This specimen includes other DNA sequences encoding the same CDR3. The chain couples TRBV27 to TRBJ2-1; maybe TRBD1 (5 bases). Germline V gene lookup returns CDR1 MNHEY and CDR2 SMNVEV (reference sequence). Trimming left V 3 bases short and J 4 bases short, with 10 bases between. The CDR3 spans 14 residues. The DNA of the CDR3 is TGTGCCAGCAGTTTTCAGGGTCGGTACAATGAGCAGTTCTTC. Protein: CASSFQGRYNEQFF.

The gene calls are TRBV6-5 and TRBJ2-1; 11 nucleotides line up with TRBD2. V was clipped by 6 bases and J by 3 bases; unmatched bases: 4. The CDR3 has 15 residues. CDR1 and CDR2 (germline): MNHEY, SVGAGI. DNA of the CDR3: TGTGCCAGCAGCCTCCTAGCGGGAGGCTACAATGAGCAGTTCTTC. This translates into CASSLLAGGYNEQFF.

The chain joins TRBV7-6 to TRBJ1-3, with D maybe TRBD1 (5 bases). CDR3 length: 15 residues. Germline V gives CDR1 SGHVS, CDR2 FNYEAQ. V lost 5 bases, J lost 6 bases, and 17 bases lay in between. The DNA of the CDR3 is TGTGCCAGCAGCCCCGGTAGAGGAGGGACAAACACCATATATTTT. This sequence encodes CASSPGRGGTNTIYF.

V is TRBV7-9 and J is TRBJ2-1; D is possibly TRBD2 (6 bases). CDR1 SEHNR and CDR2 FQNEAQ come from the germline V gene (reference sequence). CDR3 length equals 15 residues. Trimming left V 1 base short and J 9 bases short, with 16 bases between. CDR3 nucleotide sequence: TGTGCCAGCAGCTTAGGAGGACTACCCTCGGGTGAGCAGTTCTTC. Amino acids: CASSLGGLPSGEQFF.

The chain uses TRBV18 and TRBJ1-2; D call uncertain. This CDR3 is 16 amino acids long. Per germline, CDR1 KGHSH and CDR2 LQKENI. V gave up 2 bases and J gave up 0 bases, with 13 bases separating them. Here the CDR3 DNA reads TGTGCCAGCTCACCAAGTTTGCAGTCGACTAACTATGGCTACACCTTC. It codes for CASSPSLQSTNYGYTF. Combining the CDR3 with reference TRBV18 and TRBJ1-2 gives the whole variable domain NAGVMQNPRHLVRRRGQEARLRCSPMKGHSHVYWYRQLPEEGLKFMVYLQKENIIDESGMPKERFSAEFPKEGPSILRIQQVVRGDSAAYFCASSPSLQSTNYGYTFGSGTRLTVV.

The CDR3 reads CASRRGTSGTYEQYF. As DNA, the CDR3 is TGTGCCAGCAGACGCGGGACTAGCGGAACCTACGAGCAGTACTTC. The chain uses TRBV7-8 and TRBJ2-7; TRBD2 aligns across 11 bases. CDR1 and CDR2 (germline): SGHVS, FQNEAQ. CDR3 length: 15 amino acids. V shed 6 bases and J 2 bases; nucleotides not matched to a gene: 6.

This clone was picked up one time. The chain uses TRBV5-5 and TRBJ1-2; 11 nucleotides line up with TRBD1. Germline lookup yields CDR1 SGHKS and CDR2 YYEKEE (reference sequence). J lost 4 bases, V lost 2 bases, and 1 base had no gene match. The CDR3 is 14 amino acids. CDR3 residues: CASSLGQGAYGYTF. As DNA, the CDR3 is TGTGCCAGCAGCTTAGGACAGGGGGCCTATGGCTACACCTTC.

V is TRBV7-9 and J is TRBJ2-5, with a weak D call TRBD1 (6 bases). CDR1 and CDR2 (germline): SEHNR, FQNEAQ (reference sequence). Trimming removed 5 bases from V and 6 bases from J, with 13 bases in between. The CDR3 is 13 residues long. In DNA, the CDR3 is TGTGCCAGCAGCGAAGGACAGCGGCAGACCCAGTACTTC. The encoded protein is CASSEGQRQTQYF.

The CDR3 spells CASSLRRQGSSPLHF. In DNA, the CDR3 is TGTGCCAGCAGTTTACGCAGACAGGGAAGTTCACCCCTCCACTTT. This rearrangement joins TRBV27 to TRBJ1-6, with 7 bases identical to TRBD1. The trim removed 2 bases at V and 9 bases at J, leaving 7 bases unmatched. This CDR3 is 15 amino acids long. The germline gives CDR1 MNHEY, CDR2 SMNVEV (reference sequence).